Included here is one T cell receptor beta chain sequence, with context. Germline V gene data show CDR1 as SEHNR and CDR2 as FQNEAQ (reference sequence). This CDR3 contains 14 residues. V dropped 2 bases and J dropped 8 bases, with 15 bases sitting between them. TCRdb's copy holds only in-frame clones and misses some; the assay was immunoSEQ multiplex PCR. The data show approximately 76,000 clones, around 88% seen once. The data are from a study of blood T cell repertoires in COVID-19. Looking at the study overall: PBMCs, B-cell-depleted T cells, or T cells provided the cDNA or gDNA that made up the material.

The specimen sequenced was peripheral blood. This receptor was obtained from a man under 40 with acute or convalescent COVID-19. This rearrangement joins TRBV7-9 to TRBJ1-2, with D maybe TRBD1 (6 bases). This chain's CDR3 is CASSLLIDRLGYTF. The CDR3 DNA reads TGTGCCAGCAGCTTATTGATTGACAGGCTCGGCTACACCTTC.